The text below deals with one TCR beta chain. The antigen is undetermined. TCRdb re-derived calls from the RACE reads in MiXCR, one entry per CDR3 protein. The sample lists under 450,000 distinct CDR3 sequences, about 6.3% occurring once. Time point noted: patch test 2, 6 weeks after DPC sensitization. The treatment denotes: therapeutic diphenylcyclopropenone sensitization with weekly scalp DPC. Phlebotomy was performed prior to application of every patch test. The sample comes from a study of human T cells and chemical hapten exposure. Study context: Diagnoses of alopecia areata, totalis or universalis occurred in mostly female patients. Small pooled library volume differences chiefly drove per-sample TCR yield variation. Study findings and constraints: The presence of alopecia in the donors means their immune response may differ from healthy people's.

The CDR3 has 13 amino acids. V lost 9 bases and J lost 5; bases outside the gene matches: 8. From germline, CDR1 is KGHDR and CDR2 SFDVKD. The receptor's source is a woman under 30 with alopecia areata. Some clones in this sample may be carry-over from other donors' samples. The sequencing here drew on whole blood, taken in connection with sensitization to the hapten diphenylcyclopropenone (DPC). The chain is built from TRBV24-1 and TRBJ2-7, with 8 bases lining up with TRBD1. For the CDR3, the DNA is TGTGCCACCCTGGACAGGGTAAGCCACGAGCAGTACTTC. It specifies CATLDRVSHEQYF.